These 31 T cell receptor beta chains were all obtained from the same sample, sequenced in a study of technical replicates of blood from a handful of donors. TCRdb keeps only in-frame clones here, not all; method: immunoSEQ multiplex PCR. This sample has tens of thousands of clones, with around 94% found just once. The material sequenced was T cells isolated from PBMCs. Every receptor here comes from a human donor in good health.

This chain connects TRBV5-4 to TRBJ2-1; 10 nucleotides agree with TRBD1. Germline V gives CDR1 SGHNT, CDR2 YYREEE (reference sequence). The J segment lost 8 bases and the V segment lost 4 bases, leaving 6 bases of the junction unmatched. The CDR3 extends over 14 amino acids. CDR3 sequence reads: CASSQDRGSDEQFF. CDR3 nucleotides: TGTGCCAGCAGCCAGGACAGGGGGAGCGATGAGCAGTTCTTC.

Comments on this clone: The sample has other DNA sequences that encode this CDR3 too. The V and J genes are TRBV7-9 and TRBJ1-2; TRBD1 matches at 9 bases. Germline CDR1 is SEHNR and CDR2 is FQNEAQ (reference sequence). V lost 2 bases and J lost 8; bases outside the gene matches: 0. The CDR3 loop spans 12 amino acids. Here the CDR3 DNA reads TGTGCCAGCAGCTTAACAGGGGGCGGCTACACCTTC. It codes for CASSLTGGGYTF.

The chain is built from TRBV6-6 and TRBJ1-1; D possibly corresponds to TRBD1 (5 bases). Germline loops: CDR1 MNHNY, CDR2 SVGAGI (reference sequence). V was cut by 1 base and J by 3 bases, with 15 bases left in between. CDR3 length equals 16 residues. The CDR3 sequence: CASSYWSGVGDTEAFF. The CDR3 DNA reads TGTGCCAGCAGTTACTGGTCAGGTGTAGGGGACACTGAAGCTTTCTTT.

This clone was detected a few times. The chain carries TRBV5-5 and TRBJ1-4, with 7 bases matching TRBD1. Trimming removed 0 bases from V and 3 bases from J; junction bases left unmatched: 2. In germline, CDR1 is SGHKS, CDR2 YYEKEE (reference sequence). The CDR3 has 15 amino acids. The DNA of the CDR3 is TGTGCCAGCAGCTTGGTTGGGACAGCTAATGAAAAACTGTTTTTT. This sequence encodes CASSLVGTANEKLFF.

The V gene is TRBV15, the J gene TRBJ2-4; no clear D gene. The ends were cut back, 0 bases at V and 5 bases at J, with 5 bases in the middle. CDR1 and CDR2 from the germline V gene are LNHNV and YYDKDF (reference sequence). The CDR3 totals 13 residues. The CDR3 sequence: CATSREGQNIQYF. The CDR3 DNA is TGTGCCACCAGCAGAGAGGGCCAAAACATTCAGTACTTC.

The genes are TRBV6-5 and TRBJ2-1, with 9 bases that match TRBD2. Germline assignment: CDR1 MNHEY and CDR2 SVGAGI. V gave up 6 bases and J gave up 8 bases; unmatched junction bases: 5. The CDR3 spans 13 residues. The CDR3 DNA is TGTGCCAGCAGACCCGCTAGCGGGGATGAGCAGTTCTTC. It is translated as CASRPASGDEQFF.

This chain connects TRBV19 to TRBJ2-5; 11 positions match TRBD2. Unmatched junction bases numbered 4, after V lost 6 bases and J lost 1 base. The germline V gene encodes CDR1 LNHDA and CDR2 SQIVND (reference sequence). The CDR3 has 15 residues. This CDR3 is CASRTSGVIQETQYF. DNA for the CDR3: TGTGCCAGTAGGACTAGCGGGGTAATCCAAGAGACCCAGTACTTC.

The chain links TRBV9 to TRBJ2-2; 11 positions agree with TRBD2. The CDR3 consists of 15 residues. The V gene's germline CDR1 is SGDLS and CDR2 YYNGEE. The junction had 2 bases not matched to a gene; V was cut back by 4 bases and J by 3 bases. The DNA for the CDR3 is TGTGCCAGCAGCTTGGGACTAGCGGACACCGGGGAGCTGTTTTTT. Translation gives CASSLGLADTGELFF.

J is TRBJ2-5 and V is TRBV28, with D perhaps TRBD1 (5 bases). The CDR3 length is 15 residues. V was pared by 4 bases and J by 4 bases, with 16 bases between. Germline V CDR1 and CDR2: MDHEN, SYDVKM. The CDR3: CASSSLSGWGETQYF. The CDR3 DNA is TGTGCCAGCAGTTCCCTCTCAGGGTGGGGAGAGACCCAGTACTTC.

This rearrangement joins TRBV7-9 to TRBJ2-7; possible D gene TRBD1, 5 bases. This CDR3 is built from 12 residues. Germline V gene data show CDR1 as SEHNR and CDR2 as FQNEAQ (reference sequence). V lost 4 bases, J lost 2 bases, and 6 bases lay in between. The CDR3 here is CASSSDTYEQYF. CDR3 sequence (DNA): TGTGCCAGCAGCTCGGACACCTACGAGCAGTACTTC.

The J gene is TRBJ1-6, the V gene TRBV2, with D hard to call. This CDR3 has 12 residues. With 3 bases removed from V and 10 bases from J, the gap between germline ends came to 7 bases. Per the germline V gene, CDR1 is SNHLY and CDR2 is FYNNEI. CDR3 region: CASSDQASPLHF. In nucleotides, the CDR3 is TGTGCCAGCAGTGACCAGGCCTCACCCCTCCACTTT.

V and J are TRBV5-5 and TRBJ1-5; 7 positions agree with TRBD1. The V segment lost 4 bases and the J segment 1 base; nucleotides outside the gene matches: 8. The germline V gene has CDR1 SGHKS and CDR2 YYEKEE (reference sequence). The CDR3 runs 16 residues. Here the CDR3 DNA reads TGTGCCAGCAGCGTACAGGGGCTGTCGAGCAATCAGCCCCAGCATTTT. Amino acids: CASSVQGLSSNQPQHF.

The V call is TRBV7-2, the J call TRBJ2-3, with 11 bases that match TRBD2. Looked up from germline, CDR1 is SGHTA and CDR2 is FQGNSA. The V segment lost 4 bases and the J segment 3 bases; nucleotides outside the gene matches: 6. The CDR3 has 16 residues. The CDR3 sequence is CASSSRTSGPTDTQYF. The DNA of the CDR3 is TGTGCCAGCAGCTCGAGGACTAGCGGGCCTACAGATACGCAGTATTTT.

CDR3 DNA sequence: TGTGCCAGCAGCTTAACAGGGATCTTCCAAGAGACCCAGTACTTC. It yields the protein CASSLTGIFQETQYF. V gene TRBV5-4 combines with J gene TRBJ2-5, with D perhaps TRBD1 (6 bases). The CDR3 runs 15 residues. The V gene's germline CDR1 is SGHNT and CDR2 YYREEE (reference sequence). V lost 2 bases, J lost 1 base, and 12 bases lay in between. The full variable domain, rest sourced from reference TRBV5-4 and TRBJ2-5, is ETGVTQSPTHLIKTRGQQVTLRCSSQSGHNTVSWYQQALGQGPQFIFQYYREEENGRGNFPPRFSGLQFPNYSSELNVNALELDDSALYLCASSLTGIFQETQYFGPGTRLLVL.

This clone was found once. Here the CDR3 reads CASSIDRGRETQYF. The CDR3 DNA follows: TGTGCCAGTAGTATAGACAGGGGGCGGGAGACCCAGTACTTC. The chain has TRBV19 and TRBJ2-5, with TRBD1 identical over 8 bases. V was pared by 0 bases and J by 5 bases, with 2 bases of the junction left unmatched. Germline V gene sequence: CDR1 LNHDA, CDR2 SQIVND (reference sequence). The CDR3 covers 14 residues.

The chain is built from TRBV7-9 and TRBJ2-6; perhaps TRBD2 as D (6 bases). Germline assignment: CDR1 SEHNR and CDR2 FQNEAQ (reference sequence). CDR3 size: 17 residues. Trimming removed 2 bases at V and 6 bases at J, with 17 bases between. The CDR3 region has the DNA TGTGCCAGCAGCTTATTAGCGGTCTCTTTTGAGGCCAACGTCCTGACTTTC. Translating gives CASSLLAVSFEANVLTF. The full variable domain, rest sourced from reference TRBV7-9 and TRBJ2-6, is DTGVSQNPRHKITKRGQNVTFRCDPISEHNRLYWYRQTLGQGPEFLTYFQNEAQLEKSRLLSDRFSAERPKGSFSTLEIQRTEQGDSAMYLCASSLLAVSFEANVLTFGAGSRLTVL.

V is TRBV27 and J is TRBJ2-1; 12 bases fit TRBD2. CDR1 and CDR2 from the germline V gene are MNHEY and SMNVEV (reference sequence). This CDR3 is 15 amino acids long. With V trimmed by 5 bases and J by 7 bases, 6 bases remained unmatched. CDR3 protein: CASSLRLAGGNEQFF. Written as DNA, the CDR3 is TGTGCCAGCAGTCTCCGTCTAGCGGGAGGGAATGAGCAGTTCTTC.

The rearrangement joins TRBV5-1 to TRBJ2-7, with 8 bases lining up with TRBD2. The J segment lost 6 bases and the V segment lost 0 bases, leaving 8 bases of the junction unmatched. CDR3 size: 15 residues. The germline V gene encodes CDR1 SGHRS and CDR2 YFSETQ. The DNA of the CDR3 is TGCGCCAGCAGCTTGGCCCCGGGACTAGAGGTCGAGCAGTACTTC. Protein product: CASSLAPGLEVEQYF.

The chain has TRBV11-2 and TRBJ2-1; 12 bases map to TRBD2. The CDR3 spans 15 residues. Germline values: CDR1 SGHAT, CDR2 FQNNGV. The J segment lost 6 bases and the V segment lost 5 bases, leaving 5 bases of the junction unmatched. The CDR3, as DNA: TGTGCCAGCAGCAATCTAGCGGGAGGGTTCAATGAGCAGTTCTTC. It translates to CASSNLAGGFNEQFF.

The chain combines TRBV30 with TRBJ2-7; 7 nucleotides match TRBD2. J lost 3 bases, V lost 3 bases, and 11 bases had no gene match. Germline V gene data show CDR1 as GTSNPN and CDR2 as SVGIG (reference sequence). CDR3 length equals 15 residues. CDR3 sequence: CAWRNSGAKNYEQYF. The CDR3 DNA is TGTGCCTGGAGGAACAGCGGGGCCAAAAACTACGAGCAGTACTTC.

J is TRBJ1-1 and V is TRBV7-9; unclear D gene. The V and J ends lost 1 base and 6 bases respectively, with 15 bases between them. Germline-derived CDR1 and CDR2 are SEHNR and FQNEAQ (reference sequence). The CDR3 runs 15 residues. Written as DNA, the CDR3 is TGTGCCAGCAGCTTAGATGGGCCGGGGATCGCTGAAGCTTTCTTT. Translating gives CASSLDGPGIAEAFF.

The chain combines TRBV21-1 with TRBJ1-1; the table's D gene call, TRBD1, was not cross checked with the DNA. TRBV21-1 is termed a pseudogene. The CDR3 contains 17 residues. CDR3 coding DNA: TGTGCCAGCAGCCAGTCCCCCCAGGGGCCCCTGGGGACTGAAGCTTTCTTT. This codes for CASSQSPQGPLGTEAFF.

CDR3 DNA: TGTGCCATACCGGGACAGTTTAACACTGAAGCTTTCTTT. Encoded protein: CAIPGQFNTEAFF. The V and J genes are TRBV2 and TRBJ1-1; 7 positions match TRBD1. The germline V gene encodes CDR1 SNHLY and CDR2 FYNNEI. The CDR3 length is 13 residues. J was trimmed by 2 bases and V by 10 bases; bases with no gene match: 7.

V usage is TRBV5-6 and J usage is TRBJ1-2; TRBD1 matches at 8 bases. The V gene end was trimmed by 6 bases and the J gene end by 7 bases; junction bases not matched to a gene: 8. The germline V gene encodes CDR1 SGHDT and CDR2 YYEEEE. This CDR3 is 13 amino acids long. The CDR3 coding sequence is TGTGCCAGCACCAAGACAGGGGACAGTGGCTACACCTTC. Encoded protein: CASTKTGDSGYTF.

The rearrangement links TRBV5-1 to TRBJ1-4; D might be TRBD1 (5 bases). Germline CDR1 and CDR2: SGHRS and YFSETQ. The CDR3 consists of 15 residues. With 1 base removed from V and 1 base from J, the gap between germline ends came to 8 bases. CDR3 bases: TGCGCCAGCAGCTTGAACCAGGGAACTAATGAAAAACTGTTTTTT. Amino acid sequence: CASSLNQGTNEKLFF.

The chain couples TRBV21-1 to TRBJ2-1; the table assigns TRBD1, which was not confirmed against the DNA. TRBV21-1 is tagged as a pseudogene. CDR3 length: 14 residues. The DNA for the CDR3 is TGTGCCAGCGGGGCAGGGGGAGAGAACAATGAGCAGTTCTTC. Amino acid sequence: CASGAGGENNEQFF.

The chain couples TRBV5-4 to TRBJ1-1, with 8 nucleotides matching TRBD1. J was trimmed by 1 base and V by 4 bases; bases with no gene match: 3. This CDR3 is 14 amino acids long. Germline V gene data show CDR1 as SGHNT and CDR2 as YYREEE (reference sequence). This CDR3 is CASSRGQGNTEAFF. In DNA, the CDR3 is TGTGCCAGCAGCAGAGGACAGGGGAACACTGAAGCTTTCTTT.

The chain has TRBV30 and TRBJ1-6; no clear D gene. Trimming pared 5 bases from V and 8 bases from J, leaving 7 bases between. The CDR3 length is 11 residues. From germline, CDR1 is GTSNPN and CDR2 SVGIG (reference sequence). The CDR3 loop is CAWGSDSPLHF. For the CDR3, the DNA is TGTGCCTGGGGGAGTGATTCACCCCTCCACTTT.

This rearrangement joins TRBV27 to TRBJ2-3, with 7 bases aligning to TRBD2. This CDR3 spans 14 amino acids. J lost 3 bases, V lost 10 bases, and 10 bases had no gene match. CDR1 MNHEY and CDR2 SMNVEV come from the germline V gene (reference sequence). The CDR3 loop is CATEGEGGTDTQYF. The DNA for the CDR3 is TGTGCCACCGAAGGTGAGGGAGGGACAGATACGCAGTATTTT.

The rearrangement links TRBV5-5 to TRBJ1-2, with D perhaps matching TRBD1 (6 bases). Germline V gene sequence: CDR1 SGHKS, CDR2 YYEKEE (reference sequence). The V end was cut by 4 bases, the J end by 0 bases, with 19 bases between. This CDR3 is 17 amino acids long. For the CDR3, the DNA is TGTGCCAGCAGCCGATCCACAGGGCATGAACCTAACTATGGCTACACCTTC. Translated: CASSRSTGHEPNYGYTF.

The rearrangement joins TRBV6-6 to TRBJ2-2; possibly TRBD2 for D (6 bases). Germline-derived CDR1 and CDR2 are MNHNY and SVGAGI (reference sequence). Trimming stripped 6 bases from V and 0 bases from J, with 11 bases between. CDR3 length equals 15 residues. The CDR3 loop reads CASSRSGSNTGELFF. As DNA, the CDR3 is TGTGCCAGCAGCAGGAGCGGGTCGAACACCGGGGAGCTGTTTTTT.